This T cell receptor (beta chain) originates from a study of T cell responses to AZD1222 COVID-19 vaccine. Study-level background: Pooling was applied to second doses at about 4 or about 12 weeks. Study conclusions and caveats: It should be noted that donors were predominantly white British and more often female, and clonal diversity was possibly underestimated. No day 14 peak samples; only post-peak repertoires were characterized. CD4 TCRs linked to vaccination spanned spike, dominating at 160-218 and 743-854.

The repertoire was sequenced with immunoSEQ multiplex PCR; TCRdb's copy has only in-frame clones and lacks some. The repertoire holds 120,000 or so clones, around 92% seen once, with more than 13% in the top ten. The CDR3 extends over 13 amino acids. After removal of 3 bases from V and 9 bases from J, the junction contained 6 bases not matched to a gene. CDR1 LGHDT and CDR2 YNNKEL come from the germline V gene (reference sequence). As concerns this clone: Antigen: not known.

Sequenced material: peripheral blood, taken on day 0 of AZD1222 vaccination. The rearrangement joins TRBV3-1 (or the pseudogene TRBV3-2) to TRBJ2-5; 8 bases map to TRBD2. The clonotype originates from an adult in good health. The CDR3 nucleotides read TGTGCCAGCAGCCAGCCCCTCGGGGGGGCCCAGTACTTC. Protein: CASSQPLGGAQYF.